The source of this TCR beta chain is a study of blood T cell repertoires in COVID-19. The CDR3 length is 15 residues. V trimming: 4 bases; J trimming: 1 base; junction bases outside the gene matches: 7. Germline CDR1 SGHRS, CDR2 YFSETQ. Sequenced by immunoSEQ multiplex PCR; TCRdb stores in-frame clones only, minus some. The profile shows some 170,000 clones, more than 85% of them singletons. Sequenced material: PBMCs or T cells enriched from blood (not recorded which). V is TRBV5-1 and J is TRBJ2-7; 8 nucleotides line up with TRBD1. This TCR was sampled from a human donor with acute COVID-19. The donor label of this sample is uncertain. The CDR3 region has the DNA TGCGCCAGCAGCCCACCGACAGGGGTTTCCTACGAGCAGTACTTC. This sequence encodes CASSPPTGVSYEQYF.